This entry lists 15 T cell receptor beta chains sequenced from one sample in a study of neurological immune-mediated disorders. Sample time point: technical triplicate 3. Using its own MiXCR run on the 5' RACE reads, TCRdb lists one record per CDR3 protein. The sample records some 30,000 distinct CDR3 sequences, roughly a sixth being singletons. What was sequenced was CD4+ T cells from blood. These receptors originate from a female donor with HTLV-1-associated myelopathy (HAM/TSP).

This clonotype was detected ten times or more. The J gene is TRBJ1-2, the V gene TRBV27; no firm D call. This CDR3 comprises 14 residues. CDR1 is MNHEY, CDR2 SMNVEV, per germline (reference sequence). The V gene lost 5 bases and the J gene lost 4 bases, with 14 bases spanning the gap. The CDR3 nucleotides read TGTGCCAGCAGTCAAACAGTTCGGGGCTATGGCTACACCTTC. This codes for CASSQTVRGYGYTF.

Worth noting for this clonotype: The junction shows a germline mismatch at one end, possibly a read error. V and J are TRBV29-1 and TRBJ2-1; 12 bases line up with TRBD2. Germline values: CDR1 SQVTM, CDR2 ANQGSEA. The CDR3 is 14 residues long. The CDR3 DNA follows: TGTAGGGCATCTAGCGGGAGGGTCCGAAATGAGCAGTTCTTC. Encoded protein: CRASSGRVRNEQFF.

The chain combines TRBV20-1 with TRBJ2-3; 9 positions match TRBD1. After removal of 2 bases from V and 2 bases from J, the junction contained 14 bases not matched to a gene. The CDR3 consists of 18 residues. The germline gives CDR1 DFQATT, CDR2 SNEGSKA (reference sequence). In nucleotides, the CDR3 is TGCAGTGCTAGACATACAGGGGGCGGCGTGGGGCCCACAGATACGCAGTATTTT. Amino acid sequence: CSARHTGGGVGPTDTQYF.

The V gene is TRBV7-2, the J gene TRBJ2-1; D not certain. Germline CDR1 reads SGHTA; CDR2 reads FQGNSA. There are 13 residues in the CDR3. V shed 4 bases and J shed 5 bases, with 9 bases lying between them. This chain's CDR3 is CASSSQWHNEQFF. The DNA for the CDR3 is TGTGCCAGCAGCTCACAATGGCACAATGAGCAGTTCTTC.

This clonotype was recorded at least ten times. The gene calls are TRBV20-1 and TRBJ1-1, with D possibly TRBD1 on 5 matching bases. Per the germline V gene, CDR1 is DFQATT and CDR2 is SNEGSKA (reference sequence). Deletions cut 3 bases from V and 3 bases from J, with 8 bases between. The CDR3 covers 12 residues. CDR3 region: CSASLGHTEAFF. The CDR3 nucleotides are TGCAGTGCTAGCCTGGGGCACACTGAAGCTTTCTTT.

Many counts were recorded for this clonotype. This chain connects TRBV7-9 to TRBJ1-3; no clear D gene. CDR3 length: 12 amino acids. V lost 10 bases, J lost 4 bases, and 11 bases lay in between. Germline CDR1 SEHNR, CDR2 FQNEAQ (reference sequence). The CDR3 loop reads CAIRTEGNTIYF. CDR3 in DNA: TGTGCCATAAGGACGGAAGGAAACACCATATATTTT.

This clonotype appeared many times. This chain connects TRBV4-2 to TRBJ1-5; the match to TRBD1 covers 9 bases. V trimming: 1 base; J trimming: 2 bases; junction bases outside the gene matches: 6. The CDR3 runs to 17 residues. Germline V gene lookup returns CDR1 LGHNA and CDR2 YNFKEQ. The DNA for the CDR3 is TGTGCCAGCAGCCAAGTAATCGGACAGGGGCGCAATCAGCCCCAGCATTTT. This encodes CASSQVIGQGRNQPQHF.

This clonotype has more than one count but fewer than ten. The CDR3 DNA reads TGTGCCAGCAGCTTAGGACCAGGGGCGTCGGCGACCCAGTACTTC. Translating it yields CASSLGPGASATQYF. This chain connects TRBV7-6 to TRBJ2-5, with D possibly TRBD1 on 6 matching bases. The V end lost 1 base, the J end lost 7 bases, and 16 bases lay between the germline ends. This CDR3 has 15 residues. Germline CDR1 reads SGHVS; CDR2 reads FNYEAQ. Together with reference TRBV7-6 and TRBJ2-5, the CDR3 gives the full variable domain: GAGVSQSPRYKVTKRGQDVALRCDPISGHVSLYWYRQALGQGPEFLTYFNYEAQQDKSGLPNDRFSAERPEGSISTLTIQRTEQRDSAMYRCASSLGPGASATQYFGPGTRLLVL.

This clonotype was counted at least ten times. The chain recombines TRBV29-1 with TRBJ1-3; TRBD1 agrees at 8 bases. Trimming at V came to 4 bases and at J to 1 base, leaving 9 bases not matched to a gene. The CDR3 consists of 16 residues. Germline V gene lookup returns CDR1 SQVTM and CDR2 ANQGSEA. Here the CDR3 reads CSVARQGSSSGNTIYF. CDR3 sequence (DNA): TGCAGCGTTGCTCGACAGGGGAGTAGTTCTGGAAACACCATATATTTT.

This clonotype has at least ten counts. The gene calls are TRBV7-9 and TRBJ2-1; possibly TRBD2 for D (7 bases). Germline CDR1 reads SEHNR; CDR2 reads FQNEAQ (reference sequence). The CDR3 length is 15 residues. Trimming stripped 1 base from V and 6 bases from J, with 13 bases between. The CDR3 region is CASSLVRGASNEQFF. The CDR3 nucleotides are TGTGCCAGCAGCTTAGTACGGGGGGCCAGCAATGAGCAGTTCTTC.

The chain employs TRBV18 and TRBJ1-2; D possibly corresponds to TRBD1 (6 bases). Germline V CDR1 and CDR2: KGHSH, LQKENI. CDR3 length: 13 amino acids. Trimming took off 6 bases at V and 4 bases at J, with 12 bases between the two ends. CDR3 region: CASSRGGGYGYTF. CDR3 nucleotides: TGTGCCAGCTCGCGGGGGGGCGGCTATGGCTACACCTTC.

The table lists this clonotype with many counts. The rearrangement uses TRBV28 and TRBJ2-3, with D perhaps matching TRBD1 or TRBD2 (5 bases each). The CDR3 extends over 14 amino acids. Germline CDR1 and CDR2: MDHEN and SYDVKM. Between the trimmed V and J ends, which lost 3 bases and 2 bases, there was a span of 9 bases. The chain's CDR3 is CASSFGGNTDTQYF. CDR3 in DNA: TGTGCCAGCAGTTTTGGGGGAAACACAGATACGCAGTATTTT.

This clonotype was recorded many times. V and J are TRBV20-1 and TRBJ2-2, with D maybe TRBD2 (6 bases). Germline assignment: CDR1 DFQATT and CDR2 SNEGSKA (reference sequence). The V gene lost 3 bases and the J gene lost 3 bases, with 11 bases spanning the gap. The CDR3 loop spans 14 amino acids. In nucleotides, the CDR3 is TGCAGTGCTAGTCGGCGGGACTACACCGGGGAGCTGTTTTTT. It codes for CSASRRDYTGELFF.

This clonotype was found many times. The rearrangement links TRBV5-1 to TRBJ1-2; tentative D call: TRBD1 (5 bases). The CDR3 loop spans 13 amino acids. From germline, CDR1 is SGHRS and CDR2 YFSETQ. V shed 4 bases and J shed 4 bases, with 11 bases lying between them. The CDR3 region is CASSPDSFYGYTF. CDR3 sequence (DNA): TGCGCCAGCAGCCCCGACAGCTTCTATGGCTACACCTTC.

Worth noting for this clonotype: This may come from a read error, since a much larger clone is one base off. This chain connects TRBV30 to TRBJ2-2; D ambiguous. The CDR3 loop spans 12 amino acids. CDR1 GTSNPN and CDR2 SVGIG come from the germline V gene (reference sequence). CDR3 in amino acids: CALTLNTWELFF. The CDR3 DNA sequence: TGTGCCTTGACACTGAACACCTGGGAGCTGTTTTTT.